This entry lists 24 T cell receptor beta chains sequenced from one sample in a study of blood T cell repertoires in COVID-19. The protocol was immunoSEQ multiplex PCR, while the TCRdb copy is restricted to in-frame clones and leaves out a portion. This table has tens of thousands of clones, roughly 90% appearing once. The sample taken for sequencing was peripheral blood. All receptors come from a human donor in a cohort sampled during active COVID-19.

The V call is TRBV6-5, the J call TRBJ1-1; 7 nucleotides agree with TRBD1. The CDR3 spans 15 residues. Germline trimming cut 7 bases from V and 5 bases from J; bases unmatched to any gene: 13. Germline V gene lookup returns CDR1 MNHEY and CDR2 SVGAGI. This CDR3 is CASTPSTGTNTEAFF. The CDR3 DNA reads TGTGCCAGCACCCCTTCGACAGGGACGAATACTGAAGCTTTCTTT.

V usage is TRBV5-4 and J usage is TRBJ1-3, with D tentatively TRBD1 (5 bases). The CDR3 has 16 residues. V shed 3 bases and J shed 4 bases, with 17 bases lying between them. Per germline, CDR1 SGHNT and CDR2 YYREEE (reference sequence). The CDR3 region is CASSYTGLVKGNTIYF. The CDR3 coding sequence is TGTGCCAGCAGCTATACGGGACTCGTAAAAGGAAACACCATATATTTT.

J is TRBJ1-1 and V is TRBV19; 10 bases match TRBD1. CDR3 length equals 17 residues. The junction had 14 bases not matched to a gene; V was cut back by 3 bases and J by 7 bases. The V gene's germline CDR1 is LNHDA and CDR2 SQIVND (reference sequence). The CDR3 spells CASSMSTGGRRFIEAFF. In DNA form, the CDR3 reads TGTGCCAGTAGTATGTCGACAGGGGGCCGGCGGTTCATTGAAGCTTTCTTT.

This chain joins TRBV10-3 and TRBJ2-1; TRBD2 agrees at 8 bases. Germline CDR1 and CDR2: ENHRY and SYGVKD. J was trimmed by 7 bases and V by 2 bases; bases with no gene match: 10. The CDR3 spans 16 residues. CDR3 sequence: CAISEGAGGVRNEQFF. In nucleotides, the CDR3 is TGTGCCATCAGTGAGGGGGCGGGAGGAGTTAGAAATGAGCAGTTCTTC.

This rearrangement joins TRBV4-2 to TRBJ2-5; maybe TRBD2 (5 bases). The CDR3 contains 14 residues. V was trimmed by 4 bases and J by 7 bases, leaving 16 bases between them. Germline V gene data show CDR1 as LGHNA and CDR2 as YNFKEQ. CDR3 region: CASSPGGTVVTQYF. The CDR3, as DNA: TGTGCCAGCAGCCCCGGAGGAACTGTGGTGACCCAGTACTTC.

The chain carries TRBV9 and TRBJ1-2; TRBD1 aligns across 11 bases. Germline CDR1 SGDLS, CDR2 YYNGEE. CDR3 length equals 16 residues. The junction had 8 bases not matched to a gene; V was cut back by 4 bases and J by 3 bases. The CDR3 sequence: CASSLRTGGDDYGYTF. CDR3 sequence (DNA): TGTGCCAGCAGCCTCCGGACAGGGGGCGATGACTATGGCTACACCTTC.

The gene calls are TRBV12-3 or TRBV12-4 and TRBJ1-4, with 8 bases fitting TRBD1. The V gene end was trimmed by 11 bases and the J gene end by 4 bases; junction bases not matched to a gene: 6. This CDR3 has 13 residues. CDR3 amino acids: CACRDRINEKLFF. For the CDR3, the DNA is TGTGCCTGCCGGGACAGGATTAATGAAAAACTGTTTTTT.

This clone was recorded once. The rearrangement joins TRBV30 to TRBJ2-1; possible D gene TRBD1, 6 bases. This CDR3 contains 13 residues. The V gene's germline CDR1 is GTSNPN and CDR2 SVGIG (reference sequence). V was clipped by 2 bases and J by 5 bases, with 10 bases between them. The CDR3 sequence is CAWSRGGHNEQFF. Here the CDR3 DNA reads TGTGCCTGGAGTCGTGGGGGCCACAATGAGCAGTTCTTC.

As to this clone: A single base separates this from a much larger clone, so it may be a read error. This specimen includes other DNA sequences encoding the same CDR3. The chain recombines TRBV11-2 with TRBJ1-1; D might be TRBD1 (5 bases). CDR1 is SGHAT, CDR2 FQNNGV, per germline. This CDR3 has 13 residues. V dropped 0 bases and J dropped 5 bases, with 7 bases sitting between them. The CDR3 region is CASSLDRDTEAFF. The CDR3 DNA reads as TGTGCCAGCAGCTTAGACAGGGATACTGAAGCTTTCTTT.

This clone has only one observation. The rearrangement uses TRBV28 and TRBJ2-1, with 9 bases that match TRBD2. This CDR3 has 16 residues. Germline V gene sequence: CDR1 MDHEN, CDR2 SYDVKM. J gave up 6 bases and V 4 bases, and 10 bases lay outside the gene matches. The CDR3 region is CASSSVAGEFFNEQFF. CDR3 nucleotides: TGTGCCAGCAGTTCTGTAGCGGGAGAGTTTTTCAATGAGCAGTTCTTC. Full variable domain (rest looked up from reference TRBV28 and TRBJ2-1): DVKVTQSSRYLVKRTGEKVFLECVQDMDHENMFWYRQDPGLGLRLIYFSYDVKMKEKGDIPEGYSVSREKKERFSLILESASTNQTSMYLCASSSVAGEFFNEQFFGPGTRLTVL.

The rearrangement joins TRBV29-1 to TRBJ2-1, with unresolved D. This CDR3 contains 10 residues. CDR1 and CDR2 (germline): SQVTM, ANQGSEA. Trimming cost V 4 bases and J 9 bases, with 7 bases left between them. In nucleotides, the CDR3 is TGCAGCGTTGCCCCAGGTGAGCAGTTCTTC. Translating it yields CSVAPGEQFF.

The rearrangement links TRBV5-8 to TRBJ1-1, with D perhaps TRBD1 (6 bases). CDR1 and CDR2 from the germline V gene are SGHTS and YDEGEE. The V and J ends lost 0 bases and 6 bases respectively, with 15 bases between them. The CDR3 length is 15 residues. CDR3: CASSLGRGAVPEAFF. CDR3 sequence (DNA): TGTGCCAGCAGCTTGGGGCGGGGGGCGGTACCTGAAGCTTTCTTT.

The rearrangement uses TRBV28 and TRBJ2-7; 10 bases are a match to TRBD2. Germline values: CDR1 MDHEN, CDR2 SYDVKM. This CDR3 contains 14 residues. The V gene end was trimmed by 3 bases and the J gene end by 6 bases; junction bases not matched to a gene: 5. CDR3 DNA sequence: TGTGCCAGCAGTTTTGTAGCGGGAGGTGGCGAGCAGTACTTC. Translation: CASSFVAGGGEQYF.

The chain links TRBV6-5 to TRBJ1-2, with unresolved D. The V end was cut by 7 bases, the J end by 4 bases, with 13 bases between. CDR3 length: 13 residues. Germline CDR1 reads MNHEY; CDR2 reads SVGAGI. CDR3 DNA sequence: TGTGCCAGCACCAGGACTGGATCCTATGGCTACACCTTC. This sequence encodes CASTRTGSYGYTF.

V and J are TRBV19 and TRBJ2-7; 11 bases align to TRBD1. Trimming at V came to 2 bases and at J to 5 bases, leaving 8 bases not matched to a gene. The CDR3 runs 16 residues. The germline V gene encodes CDR1 LNHDA and CDR2 SQIVND (reference sequence). For the CDR3, the DNA is TGTGCCAGTAGTATATTGCCGGGACAGGGGGTCCACGAGCAGTACTTC. Translation: CASSILPGQGVHEQYF.

The chain employs TRBV5-4 and TRBJ1-2, with 7 bases identical to TRBD1. The germline V gene has CDR1 SGHNT and CDR2 YYREEE (reference sequence). V lost 0 bases and J lost 7; bases outside the gene matches: 12. The CDR3 contains 16 residues. CDR3 region: CASSLGPSRQGGGYTF. As DNA, the CDR3 is TGTGCCAGCAGCTTGGGGCCTAGTAGGCAGGGGGGTGGCTACACCTTC.

This chain connects TRBV29-1 to TRBJ2-7; perhaps TRBD1 as D (5 bases). V lost 5 bases and J 4 bases, leaving 18 bases between the germline ends. The CDR3 is 14 residues long. Germline assignment: CDR1 SQVTM and CDR2 ANQGSEA. As DNA, the CDR3 is TGCAGCGTTACCGCGTCAACTACAGGATACGAGCAGTACTTC. This sequence encodes CSVTASTTGYEQYF.

This clone was found a few times. This chain uses TRBV7-9 with TRBJ2-2; no definite D call. Germline CDR1 is SEHNR and CDR2 is FQNEAQ (reference sequence). The V end was cut by 6 bases, the J end by 3 bases, with 11 bases between. The CDR3 extends over 14 amino acids. The CDR3 DNA follows: TGTGCCAGCAGTTTTTCGATAGACACCGGGGAGCTGTTTTTT. This encodes CASSFSIDTGELFF.

CDR3 residues: CASSYMGQGRWFTGELFF. CDR3 sequence (DNA): TGTGCCAGCAGTTACATGGGACAGGGAAGATGGTTCACCGGGGAGCTGTTTTTT. The chain combines TRBV6-2 or TRBV6-3 with TRBJ2-2; 9 bases agree with TRBD1. The CDR3 spans 18 residues. The trim removed 2 bases at V and 4 bases at J, leaving 11 bases unmatched. Germline V lookup: CDR1 MNHEY, CDR2 SVGEGT.

J is TRBJ2-2 and V is TRBV7-9; 8 nucleotides line up with TRBD1. The germline V gene has CDR1 SEHNR and CDR2 FQNEAQ (reference sequence). Trimming at V came to 4 bases and at J to 2 bases, leaving 3 bases not matched to a gene. The CDR3 is made up of 15 amino acids. The CDR3: CASSSGQGNTGELFF. CDR3 coding DNA: TGTGCCAGCAGCTCAGGACAGGGCAACACCGGGGAGCTGTTTTTT.

The chain couples TRBV28 to TRBJ2-3, with D tentatively TRBD2 (7 bases). CDR1 MDHEN and CDR2 SYDVKM come from the germline V gene. With 2 bases removed from V and 2 bases from J, the gap between germline ends came to 11 bases. The CDR3 runs 15 residues. CDR3 nucleotides: TGTGCCAGCAGTTTAAACAGGGACTACACAGATACGCAGTATTTT. Its translation: CASSLNRDYTDTQYF.

V is TRBV27 and J is TRBJ2-1, with 8 positions matching TRBD2. The CDR3 covers 18 residues. From germline, CDR1 is MNHEY and CDR2 SMNVEV (reference sequence). The trim removed 2 bases at V and 5 bases at J, leaving 14 bases unmatched. The CDR3 sequence is CASSLGDRGSGGHNEQFF. CDR3 sequence (DNA): TGTGCCAGCAGTTTAGGGGACCGGGGCAGCGGGGGTCACAATGAGCAGTTCTTC.

In this sample, this clone turned up a few times. The chain is built from TRBV5-1 and TRBJ1-2; D is ambiguous. There are 13 residues in the CDR3. Looked up from germline, CDR1 is SGHRS and CDR2 is YFSETQ. Trimming cost V 0 bases and J 1 base, with 4 bases left between them. The DNA for the CDR3 is TGCGCCAGCAGCTTGGGAGTTAACTATGGCTACACCTTC. Amino acids: CASSLGVNYGYTF.

V and J are TRBV10-1 and TRBJ2-5; TRBD2 might be the D (6 bases). Trimming removed 9 bases at V and 3 bases at J, with 14 bases between. Germline V gives CDR1 WNHNN, CDR2 SYGVQD (reference sequence). The CDR3 has 13 residues. The CDR3 region is CASGPSGEETQYF. In DNA, the CDR3 is TGCGCCAGTGGGCCCTCGGGGGAAGAGACCCAGTACTTC.